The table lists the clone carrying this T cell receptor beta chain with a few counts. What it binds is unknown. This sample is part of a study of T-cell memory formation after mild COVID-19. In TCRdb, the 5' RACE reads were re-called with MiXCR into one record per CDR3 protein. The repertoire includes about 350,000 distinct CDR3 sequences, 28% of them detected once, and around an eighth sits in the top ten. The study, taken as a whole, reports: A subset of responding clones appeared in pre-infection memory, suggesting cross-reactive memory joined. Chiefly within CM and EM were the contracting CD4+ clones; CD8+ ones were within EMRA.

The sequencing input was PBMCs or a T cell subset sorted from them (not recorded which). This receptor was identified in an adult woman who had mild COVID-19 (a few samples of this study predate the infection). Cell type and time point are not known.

CDR3 in DNA: TGCAGCGTTGAAAGAGGGGGGAATTACAATGAGCAGTTCTTC. Its translation is CSVERGGNYNEQFF. This sequence joins TRBV29-1 and TRBJ2-1, with D perhaps given as TRBD1 or TRBD2 (6 bases each). Per the germline V gene, CDR1 is SQVTM and CDR2 is ANQGSEA. Trimming removed 2 bases from V and 4 bases from J, with 12 bases in between. The CDR3 totals 14 residues.